This TCR beta chain was recorded in a study of T cell changes during pregnancy in multiple sclerosis (dated by TCRdb to between 2018 and 2021). With respect to the entire study: In women with multiple sclerosis, the researchers looked at how the T cell repertoire shifted as pregnancy progressed.

The method behind the library was the immunoSEQ multiplex PCR assay. This is the immuneACCESS table as TCRdb keeps it, with only in-frame sequences that have V and J called. A part of the clones is gone; compared with another copy, unresolved V genes explain less than half, and the rest is unexplained. The sample has roughly 53,000 clones on record, roughly 92% of them singletons. Approximately 0.72% of the sample is in the top ten clones. Germline trimming amounts to 1 base on V and 2 bases on J, with 6 as the count of junction bases outside the gene matches. CDR1 and CDR2 were assigned from the germline V gene (reference sequence) as SGHAT and FQDESV. The CDR3 spans 16 residues, from the cysteine through the phenylalanine. Of the read, only the CDR3 DNA is kept; its 48 bases are in frame from base 1. On this clone itself: Its antigen is not yet known. Per-nucleotide qualities are absent, and no much larger clonotype sits a single base away.

The specimen comprised CD4+ T cells from peripheral blood mononuclear cells, sampled in the third trimester of pregnancy. The receptor was derived from a female donor with multiple sclerosis, enrolled in a pregnancy study. This chain is built from TRBV11-1 and TRBJ2-3, with TRBD1 identical over 7 junction bases. The CDR3 protein: CASSLVRDSLTDTQYF. DNA sequence: TGTGCCAGCAGCTTAGTTCGGGACAGCCTCACAGATACGCAGTATTTT.